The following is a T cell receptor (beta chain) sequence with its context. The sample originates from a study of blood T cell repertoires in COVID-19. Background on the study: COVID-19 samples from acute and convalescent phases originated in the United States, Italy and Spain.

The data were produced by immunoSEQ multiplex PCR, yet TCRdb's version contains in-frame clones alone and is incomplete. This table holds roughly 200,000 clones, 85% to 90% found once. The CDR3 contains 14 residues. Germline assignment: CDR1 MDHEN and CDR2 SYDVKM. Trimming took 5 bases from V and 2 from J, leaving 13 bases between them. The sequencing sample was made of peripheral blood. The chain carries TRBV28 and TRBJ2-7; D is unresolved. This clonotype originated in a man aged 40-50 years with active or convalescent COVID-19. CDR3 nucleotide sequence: TGTGCCAGCAGTCCACTCCCCCTAACCTACGAGCAGTACTTC. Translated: CASSPLPLTYEQYF.